A selection of T cell receptor beta chains follows, all from one sample in a study of blood T cell repertoires in COVID-19. Method: immunoSEQ multiplex PCR; TCRdb's copy keeps in-frame clones and lacks some. Of about 170,000 clones listed, about 86% are singletons. The sequencing input was peripheral blood. Every receptor here comes from a human donor with acute or convalescent COVID-19. The donor label of this sample is uncertain. The CDR3 runs from the conserved cysteine through the conserved F or W.

>TRBV7-8|TRBJ1-5
CASSLNGQGAGTQHF
>TRBV28|TRBJ2-4
CASLAKNIQYF
>TRBV15|TRBJ2-2
CATSRGTDFNTGELFF
>TRBV5-1|TRBJ1-1
CASSPGQRNTEAFF
>TRBV3-1/TRBV3-2|TRBJ2-7
CASSQPGTPLWEQYF
>TRBV18|TRBJ2-1
CASSPQRGGQNEQFF
>TRBV18|TRBJ1-1
CASSPMTGEAWFLNTEAFF
>TRBV14|TRBJ1-1
CASNGQGAPNTEAFF
>TRBV6-5|TRBJ2-7
CASRIRTLSYEQYF
>TRBV2|TRBJ2-3
CASTWSAGVSTDTQYF
>TRBV5-1|TRBJ2-7
CASSPRQGAGEQYF
>TRBV7-8|TRBJ1-5
CASSLRTGGAMSNQPQHF
>TRBV5-3|TRBJ1-2
CARSWDRGKFCGYTF
>TRBV11-2|TRBJ1-1
CASRLDRGYTEAFF
>TRBV2|TRBJ2-1
CASSEGLAAYNEQFF
>TRBV5-1|TRBJ2-1
CASSLVLAGGDMNEQFF
>TRBV5-1|TRBJ1-6
CASSLVDRDNSPLHF
>TRBV6-6|TRBJ1-3
CASSPGGNTIYF
>TRBV21-1|TRBJ1-5
CASSNLSNQPQHF
>TRBV29-1|TRBJ1-2
CSVERGTGKNGYTF
>TRBV20-1|TRBJ2-7
CSASSSGSSYEQYF
>TRBV7-9|TRBJ2-3
CASSWGLAGGTDTQYF
>TRBV5-1|TRBJ1-1
CASSLGENTEAFF
>TRBV15|TRBJ2-7
CATSRDRPRGEQYF
>TRBV18|TRBJ2-6
CASSPYRGEANVLTF
>TRBV3-1/TRBV3-2|TRBJ2-4
CASSRQGPWGKNIQYF
>TRBV7-8|TRBJ2-1
CASSLDAGAYNEQFF
>TRBV21-1|TRBJ2-7
CASRNGIRSLDLYEQYF
>TRBV29-1|TRBJ1-4
CSVEVGEGEKLFF
>TRBV27|TRBJ2-3
CASSVPPGLAGSDTQYF
>TRBV7-2|TRBJ1-6
CASSLAGTGRNSPLHF
>TRBV4-2|TRBJ2-5
CASSQTQSGGEGETQYF
>TRBV4-1|TRBJ1-6
CASSPSSGLNSPLHF
>TRBV2|TRBJ2-1
CASSRANEQFF
>TRBV5-4|TRBJ1-1
CASSLPQGRGEAFF
>TRBV6-5|TRBJ2-7
CASSIDRVYEQYF
>TRBV2|TRBJ1-3
CASSGRVGNTIYF
>TRBV2|TRBJ2-1
CASRGGDEQFF
>TRBV28|TRBJ1-5
CASSRQGNNQPQHF
>TRBV3-1/TRBV3-2|TRBJ2-4
CASSQSEGKNIQYF
>TRBV10-3|TRBJ1-4
CAISESAEYNEKLFF
>TRBV7-2|TRBJ1-1
CASSLARGPTEAFF
>TRBV30|TRBJ1-6
CAWAWGGENNSPLHF
>TRBV25-1|TRBJ1-1
CASSGWTADEAFF
>TRBV5-1|TRBJ2-7
CASSLNTGARGDEQYF
>TRBV4-2|TRBJ2-2
CASSQATSVGGELFF
>TRBV6-5|TRBJ2-7
CASRKGQGVPEQYF
>TRBV19|TRBJ1-2
CANYRGHDYTF
>TRBV10-1|TRBJ1-5
CATWTTRDNSNQPQHF